The sequence of this TCR beta chain was determined in a study of blood T cell repertoires in COVID-19. On the study more broadly: Samples came from the United States, Italy and Spain, spanning acute and convalescent COVID-19.

Profiling relied on immunoSEQ multiplex PCR, and the TCRdb table lists in-frame clones only, not all of them. The sample has tens of thousands of clones, about 80% seen once. Germline loops: CDR1 SGHAT, CDR2 FQNNGV. V gave up 0 bases and J gave up 5 bases, with 13 bases separating them. The CDR3 contains 15 residues. This clone was seen only a few times. Followed longitudinally, the Seattle patients had been enrolled during active infection. The receptor's source is a man in his fifties with COVID-19, enrolled during active disease. The sample taken for sequencing was peripheral blood. The chain joins TRBV11-2 to TRBJ2-5, with D possibly TRBD2 on 6 matching bases. The CDR3 DNA reads as TGTGCCAGCAGCTTAGATATAGGGACTGGGGAGACCCAGTACTTC. It translates to CASSLDIGTGETQYF. Full variable domain (missing parts from reference TRBV11-2 and TRBJ2-5): EAGVAQSPRYKIIEKRQSVAFWCNPISGHATLYWYQQILGQGPKLLIQFQNNGVVDDSQLPKDRFSAERLKGVDSTLKIQPAKLEDSAVYLCASSLDIGTGETQYFGPGTRLLVL.